This T cell receptor beta chain was obtained from a study of blood T cells in healthy people across ages. Findings and limits, study-wide: Higher naive T cell percentage went strongly together with higher TCR beta diversity. Getting older went along with TCR beta diversity per million T cells dropping roughly linearly.

Note on this clonotype: Its antigen is not known.

The use of a sample-barcoded 5' primer and a J-beta primer mix characterized a second PCR of roughly 7 to 12 cycles. TCRdb re-derived calls from the 5' RACE reads in MiXCR, one entry per CDR3 protein. This table has 650,000 to 1,000,000 distinct CDR3 sequences, around 36% appearing once. The draw of peripheral blood yielded ten milliliters from each donor. The V gene lost 4 bases and the J gene lost 4 bases, with 13 bases spanning the gap. Germline-derived CDR1 and CDR2 are DFQATT and SNEGSKA (reference sequence). CDR3 length equals 14 residues. This receptor was obtained from a man aged 18 to 29 in good health. The chain couples TRBV20-1 to TRBJ1-4, with D possibly matching TRBD1 (6 bases). The sample was blood. The CDR3 loop is CSAKSGQSNEKLFF. CDR3 nucleotides: TGCAGTGCTAAAAGCGGACAGAGTAATGAAAAACTGTTTTTT.